Listed below are T cell receptor beta chains from one sample, sequenced in a study of T cell responses to AZD1222 COVID-19 vaccine. The data were produced by immunoSEQ multiplex PCR, yet TCRdb's version contains in-frame clones alone and is incomplete. The sample contains tens of thousands of clones, approximately 80% of which appear only once. The sequences come from peripheral blood, collected on day 0 of AZD1222 vaccination. These TCRs come from an adult in good health. CDR3s include the opening cysteine and the closing phenylalanine or tryptophan. A D gene is named only where the DNA matches it firmly. Some rows mark clone size as missing; the rest say once, few, many or name a class of expanded clone.

>TRBD2|NA|TRBV4-3|TRBJ2-1
TGCGCCAGCAGCCAAGTGGGAGGGACTAGTGTCTATGAGCAGTTCTTC
CASSQVGGTSVYEQFF
>NA|NA|TRBV29-1|TRBJ1-2
TGCAGCGTTGAGGTCCAGATCGGCTACACCTTC
CSVEVQIGYTF
>NA|NA|TRBV5-4|TRBJ1-1
TGTGCCAGCAGCTCGGATTTGAACACTGAAGCTTTCTTT
CASSSDLNTEAFF
>NA|NA|TRBV27|TRBJ1-1
TGTGCCAGCAGTTTTCGGGGATCAGGGAACACTGAAGCTTTCTTT
CASSFRGSGNTEAFF
>NA|few|TRBV11-2|TRBJ1-6
TGTGCCAGCAGCCTGGACGGGGGCCGGTCACCCCTCCACTTT
CASSLDGGRSPLHF
>NA|NA|TRBV14|TRBJ2-1
TGTGCCAGCAGGGGAGGGGGGATCTCCTACAATGAGCAGTTCTTC
CASRGGGISYNEQFF
>TRBD1|NA|TRBV6-1|TRBJ1-1
TGTGCCAGCAGTGACGACAGGGTTCAAGCTTTCTTT
CASSDDRVQAFF
>TRBD1|NA|TRBV9|TRBJ1-2
TGTGCCAGCAGCGGAGGGACAGGGATCGGCTATGGCTACACCTTC
CASSGGTGIGYGYTF
>TRBD1|NA|TRBV18|TRBJ1-3
TGTGCCAGCTCACGAGACAGGGGGCTCTCTGGAAACACCATATATTTT
CASSRDRGLSGNTIYF
>NA|NA|TRBV15|TRBJ2-7
TGTGCCACCAGCAGACCTGCAGGGAGCTCCTACGAGCAGTACTTC
CATSRPAGSSYEQYF
>NA|NA|TRBV2|TRBJ1-2
TGTGCCAGCAGTGAAGCGGTCTTTGAGGGCTACACCTTC
CASSEAVFEGYTF
>NA|few|TRBV28|TRBJ1-5
TGTGCCAGCAGTAGTATCAGGTACGGTCAGCCCCAGCATTTT
CASSSIRYGQPQHF
>TRBD2|once|TRBV9|TRBJ2-2
TGTGCCAGTTCTACCTTAGCGGGAGGAAGATACACCGGGGAGCTGTTTTTT
CASSTLAGGRYTGELFF
>NA|NA|TRBV2|TRBJ2-5
TGTGCCAGCAGTTCAACAGGAGAGACCCAGTACTTC
CASSSTGETQYF
>TRBD1|once|TRBV28|TRBJ1-5
TGTGCCAGCAGTTTACCCCAGGGGGCAGGGCAGCCCCAGCATTTT
CASSLPQGAGQPQHF
>TRBD1|NA|TRBV7-9|TRBJ1-4
TGTGCCAGCAGCCTCGGACAGGGATCCCCCTCGGGCGAAAAACTGTTTTTT
CASSLGQGSPSGEKLFF
>NA|NA|TRBV4-3|TRBJ2-5
TGCGCCAGCAGCCAAGGTCTCGGACGTAGGGAGACCCAGTACTTC
CASSQGLGRRETQYF
>NA|NA|TRBV6-6|TRBJ1-6
TGTGCCAGCAGTTCCGCGGAGATTAATTCACCCCTCCACTTT
CASSSAEINSPLHF
>NA|NA|TRBV7-9|TRBJ2-3
TGTGCCAGCAGCTTAGGACAGAGTTTCACAGATACGCAGTATTTT
CASSLGQSFTDTQYF
>NA|NA|TRBV7-2|TRBJ2-3
TGTGCCAGCAGCCGTTATGGGGATACGCAGTATTTT
CASSRYGDTQYF
>NA|NA|TRBV6-2/TRBV6-3|TRBJ2-2
TGTGCCAGCAGTTCTCAGGGTCACGGGGAGCTGTTTTTT
CASSSQGHGELFF
>NA|NA|TRBV11-2|TRBJ2-3
TGTGCCAGCAGCTTAGAGATTACAGATACGCAGTATTTT
CASSLEITDTQYF
>TRBD2|NA|TRBV27|TRBJ2-2
TGTGCCAGCAGTTTAAAGAGTAGCGGGAGCGGGTACACCGGGGAGCTGTTTTTT
CASSLKSSGSGYTGELFF
>NA|few|TRBV5-4|TRBJ1-2
TGTGCCAGCAGCCCCCAGGATCTTTATGGCTACACCTTC
CASSPQDLYGYTF
>TRBD1|NA|TRBV12-3/TRBV12-4|TRBJ2-5
TGTGCCAGCAGTCCTGGACAGGGAGGGACCCAGTACTTC
CASSPGQGGTQYF